This TCR beta chain was recorded in a study of blood T cell repertoires in COVID-19. Overall study context: There were acute and convalescent COVID-19 samples, and they came from the United States, Italy and Spain.

In the original processing: Estimated nucleated cell counts came from reference gene primer amplification. Profiled with immunoSEQ multiplex PCR; TCRdb holds only in-frame clones, not every one. D and trimming were read from the DNA, whereas the V and J calls and clone size are those reported in that table. The sample includes 130,000 or so clones, more than 75% seen only once; the top ten take roughly 2.1%. CDR1 and CDR2 (germline): ENHRY, SYGVKD. Trimming removed 3 bases from V and 5 bases from J; junction bases left unmatched: 9. The CDR3 contains 16 residues. The chain is built from TRBV10-3 and TRBJ1-3; TRBD1 matches 8 bases. The sample taken for sequencing was peripheral blood. This clonotype was obtained from a woman in her 50s with acute or convalescent COVID-19. CDR3 in DNA: TGTGCCATCAGTGACCCTCTGGACAGGGAACGAAACACCATATATTTT. This gives the protein CAISDPLDRERNTIYF.